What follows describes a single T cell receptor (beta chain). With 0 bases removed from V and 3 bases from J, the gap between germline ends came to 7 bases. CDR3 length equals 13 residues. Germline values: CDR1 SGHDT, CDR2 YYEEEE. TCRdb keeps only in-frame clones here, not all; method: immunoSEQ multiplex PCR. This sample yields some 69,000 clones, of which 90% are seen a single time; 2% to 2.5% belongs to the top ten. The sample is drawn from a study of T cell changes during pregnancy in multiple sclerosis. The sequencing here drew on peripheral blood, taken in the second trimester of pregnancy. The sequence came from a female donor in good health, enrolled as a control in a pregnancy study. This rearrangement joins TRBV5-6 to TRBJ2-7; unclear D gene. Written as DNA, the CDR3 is TGTGCCAGCAGCTTGGCACTTAACTACGAGCAGTACTTC. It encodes CASSLALNYEQYF.